This T cell receptor beta chain is drawn from a study of shared T cell receptors in the human thymus. Sequencing used immunoSEQ multiplex PCR; TCRdb keeps in-frame clones, though not all of them. The profile covers about 660,000 clones, with about 89% appearing a single time and over 0.008% taken by the ten largest. CDR1 and CDR2 (germline): SGHNT, YYREEE (reference sequence). This CDR3 region has 16 residues. The V segment lost 4 bases and the J segment 5 bases; nucleotides outside the gene matches: 12. The sample also formed part of further work on human thymus T cells. This second report adds: Resections removed during corrective heart surgery provided the thymus tissue used. Repertoires from thymus and blood appeared to show biased V and J gene usage.

Sequencing was performed on thymocytes. This TCR was recovered from a boy younger than two with a congenital heart defect. J is TRBJ1-1 and V is TRBV5-4; 9 bases match TRBD1. The CDR3 DNA reads TGTGCCAGCAGCCGTAACCCGGGACAGGGATTTACTGAAGCTTTCTTT. Translation gives CASSRNPGQGFTEAFF.